This T cell receptor beta chain was captured by sequencing in a study of OX40 agonist ivuxolimab in advanced cancers. Study-level information: Patients were dosed intravenously with ivuxolimab at 0.01 to 10 mg/kg every 2 weeks.

Libraries were prepared by immunoSEQ multiplex PCR; TCRdb keeps only in-frame clonotypes and omits some of them. The profile covers about 46,000 clones, with 75% to 95% appearing a single time and around 4.7% taken by the ten largest. CDR1 is MDHEN, CDR2 SYDVKM, per germline. The CDR3 has 14 amino acids. V was cut by 6 bases and J by 0 bases, with 12 bases left in between. On this clone itself: No antigen is known for it.

Study-wide results and limits: Both blood CD4+ and CD8+ T cells showed clonal growth by week 6 at 0.1 to 3.0 mg/kg.

This chain connects TRBV28 to TRBJ2-7; D is perhaps TRBD1 or TRBD2 (5 bases each). The sample in question was CD4+ or CD8+ T cells sorted from blood, obtained in a trial of the OX40 agonist ivuxolimab. This sequence originates from an adult with an advanced solid tumor such as melanoma, head and neck, liver or kidney cancer. CDR3 sequence (DNA): TGTGCCAGCAGGACCGCCGGGACCTCCTACGAGCAGTACTTC. Protein product: CASRTAGTSYEQYF.